Sequencing of this T cell receptor (beta chain) was carried out in a study of T cell repertoires in cytomegalovirus infection. MiXCR, run by TCRdb on the reads, gives a single entry per CDR3 protein. Here the sample spans just over 450,000 distinct CDR3 sequences, 42% being singletons. Study results and caveats: The ex vivo response showed dominance by HLA-C-restricted CMV-specific TCR beta clonotypes.

This clonotype was seen only once. Antigen: not known. With 8 bases clipped from V and 4 bases from J, the junction kept 8 bases outside the gene matches. The CDR3 extends over 15 amino acids. CDR1 SGHTA and CDR2 FQGNSA come from the germline V gene. This specimen was cultured PBMCs, taken from culture after CMV antigen stimulation. This chain uses TRBV7-2 with TRBJ2-2, with 9 bases aligning to TRBD2. The TCR was taken from a human donor in good health (CMV status not recorded). Some clones in this sample may be carry-over from other donors' samples. CDR3 sequence reads: CASRRAGGGTGELFF. CDR3 nucleotides: TGTGCCAGCCGTAGGGCGGGAGGGGGCACCGGGGAGCTGTTTTTT.